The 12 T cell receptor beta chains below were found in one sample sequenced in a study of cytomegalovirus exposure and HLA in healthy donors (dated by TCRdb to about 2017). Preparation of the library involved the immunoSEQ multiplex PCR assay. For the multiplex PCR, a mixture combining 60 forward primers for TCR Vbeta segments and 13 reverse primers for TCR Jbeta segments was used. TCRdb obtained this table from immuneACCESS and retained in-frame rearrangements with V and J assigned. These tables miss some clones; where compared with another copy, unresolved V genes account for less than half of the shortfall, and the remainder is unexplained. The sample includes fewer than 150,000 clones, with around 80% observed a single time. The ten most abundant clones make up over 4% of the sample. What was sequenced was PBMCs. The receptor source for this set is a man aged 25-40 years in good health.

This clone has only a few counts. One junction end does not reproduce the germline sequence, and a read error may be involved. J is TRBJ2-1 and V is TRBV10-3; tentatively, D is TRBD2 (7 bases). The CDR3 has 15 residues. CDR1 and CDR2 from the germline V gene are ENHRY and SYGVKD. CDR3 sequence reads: CAISGRTERGNEQLF. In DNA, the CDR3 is TGTGCCATCAGCGGGAGGACAGAGAGGGGCAATGAGCAGCTCTTC.

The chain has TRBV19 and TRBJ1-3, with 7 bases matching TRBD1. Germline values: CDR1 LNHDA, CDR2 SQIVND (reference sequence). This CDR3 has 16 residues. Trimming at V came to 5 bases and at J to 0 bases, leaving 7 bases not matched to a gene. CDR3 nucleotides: TGTGCCAGTAGTGCCCAGGGGGTAGGCTCTGGAAACACCATATATTTT. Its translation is CASSAQGVGSGNTIYF.

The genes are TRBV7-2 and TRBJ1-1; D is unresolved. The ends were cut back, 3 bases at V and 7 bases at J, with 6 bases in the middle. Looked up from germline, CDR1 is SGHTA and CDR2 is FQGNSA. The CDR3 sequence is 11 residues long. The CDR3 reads CASSFYNEAFF. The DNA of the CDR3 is TGTGCCAGCAGCTTTTATAATGAAGCTTTCTTT.

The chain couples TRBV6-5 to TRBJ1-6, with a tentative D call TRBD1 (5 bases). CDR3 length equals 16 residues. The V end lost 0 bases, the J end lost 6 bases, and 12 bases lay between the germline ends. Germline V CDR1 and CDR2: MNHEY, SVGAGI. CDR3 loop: CASSYSTGGVNSPLHF. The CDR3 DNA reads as TGTGCCAGCAGTTACTCCACGGGGGGGGTTAATTCACCCCTCCACTTT.

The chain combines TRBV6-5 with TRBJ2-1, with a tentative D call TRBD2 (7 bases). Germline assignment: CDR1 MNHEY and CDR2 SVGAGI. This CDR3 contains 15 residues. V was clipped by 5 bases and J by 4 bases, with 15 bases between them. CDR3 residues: CASSRGGLGYNEQFF. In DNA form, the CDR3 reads TGTGCCAGCAGTAGGGGGGGGCTAGGGTACAATGAGCAGTTCTTC.

The CDR3 loop is CASSGAGTQLGELFF. Written as DNA, the CDR3 is TGTGCCAGCAGTGGGGCGGGGACCCAACTCGGGGAGCTGTTTTTT. V usage is TRBV25-1 and J usage is TRBJ2-2, with a possible D match to TRBD2 (6 bases). The CDR3 has 15 amino acids. Trimming took 4 bases from V and 7 from J, leaving 16 bases between them. CDR1 and CDR2 from the germline V gene are MGHDK and SYGVNS.

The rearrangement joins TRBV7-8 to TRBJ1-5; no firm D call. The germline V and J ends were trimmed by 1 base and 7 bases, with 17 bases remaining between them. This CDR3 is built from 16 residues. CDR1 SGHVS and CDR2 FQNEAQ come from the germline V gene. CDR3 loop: CASSLDWALPAQPQHF. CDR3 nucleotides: TGTGCCAGCAGCTTAGATTGGGCCCTCCCTGCACAGCCCCAGCATTTT.

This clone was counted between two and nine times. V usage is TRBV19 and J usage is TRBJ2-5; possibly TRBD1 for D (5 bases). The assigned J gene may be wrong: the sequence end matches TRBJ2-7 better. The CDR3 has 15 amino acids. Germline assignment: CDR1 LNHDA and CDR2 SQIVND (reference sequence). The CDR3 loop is CASSIAPGMSYEQYF. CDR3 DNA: TGTGCCAGTAGTATAGCCCCAGGGATGTCCTACGAGCAGTACTTC.

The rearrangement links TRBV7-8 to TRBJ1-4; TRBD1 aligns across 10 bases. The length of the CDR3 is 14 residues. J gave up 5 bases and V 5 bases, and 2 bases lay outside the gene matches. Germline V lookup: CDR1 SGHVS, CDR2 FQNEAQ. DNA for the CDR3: TGTGCCAGCAGCCCGGGACAGGGGAATGAAAAACTGTTTTTT. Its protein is CASSPGQGNEKLFF.

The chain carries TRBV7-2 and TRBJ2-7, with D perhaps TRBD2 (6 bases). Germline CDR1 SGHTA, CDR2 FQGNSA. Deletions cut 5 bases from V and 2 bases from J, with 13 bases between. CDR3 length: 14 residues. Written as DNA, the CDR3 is TGTGCCAGCAGCCCACAGGAGGGCCCCTACGAGCAGTACTTC. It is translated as CASSPQEGPYEQYF.

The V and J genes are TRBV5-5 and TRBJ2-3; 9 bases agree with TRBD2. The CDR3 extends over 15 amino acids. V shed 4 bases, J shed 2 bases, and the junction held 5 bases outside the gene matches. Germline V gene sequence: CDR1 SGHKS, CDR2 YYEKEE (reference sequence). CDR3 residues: CASSPGGLATDTQYF. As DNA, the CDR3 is TGTGCCAGCAGCCCGGGGGGACTAGCCACAGATACGCAGTATTTT.

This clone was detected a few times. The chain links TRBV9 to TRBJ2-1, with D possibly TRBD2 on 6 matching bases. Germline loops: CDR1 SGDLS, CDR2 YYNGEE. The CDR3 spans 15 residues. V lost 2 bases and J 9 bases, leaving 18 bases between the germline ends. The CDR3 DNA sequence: TGTGCCAGCAGCGTCCCAGGAGGGAGCTTGGCTGAGCAGTTCTTC. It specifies CASSVPGGSLAEQFF. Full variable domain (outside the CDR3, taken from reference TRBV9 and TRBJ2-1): DSGVTQTPKHLITATGQRVTLRCSPRSGDLSVYWYQQSLDQGLQFLIQYYNGEERAKGNILERFSAQQFPDLHSELNLSSLELGDSALYFCASSVPGGSLAEQFFGPGTRLTVL.